The clone carrying this T cell receptor beta chain was recorded many times. Its antigen remains unidentified. This entry comes from a study of Graves' ophthalmopathy and Graves' hyperthyroidism. RNA transcripts yielded amplified TCR beta CDR3 regions. RT-PCR in the first round used HTBI primers; a second-round multiplex PCR followed. TCRdb reprocessed the multiplex PCR reads with MiXCR, giving one entry per CDR3 protein. The sample lists around 400,000 distinct CDR3 sequences, around 21% occurring once. Being free of ophthalmopathy for 18 months of follow-up defined stable hyperthyroidism. Symptoms, serum thyroxine and TRAb, thyroid ultrasound, and orbital computed tomography formed the diagnostic basis. Study-wide findings and caveats: With about 87% sensitivity and roughly 80% specificity, a 13-signature model separated ophthalmopathy from stable hyperthyroidism.

Germline assignment: CDR1 MNHNS and CDR2 SASEGT. The CDR3 has 15 residues. Trimming took 2 bases from V and 3 from J, leaving 14 bases between them. The J gene is TRBJ2-7, the V gene TRBV6-1; D may correspond to TRBD1 or TRBD2 (6 bases each). The clonotype was recovered from a woman under 30 with stable Graves' hyperthyroidism. Material: peripheral blood. CDR3 in DNA: TGTGCCAGCAGTGAAAACCCCAGGGGAGGCTACGAGCAGTACTTC. This translates into CASSENPRGGYEQYF.